These T cell receptor beta chains were read from a single sample in a study of blood T cells in healthy people across ages. Using its own MiXCR run on the 5' RACE reads, TCRdb lists one record per CDR3 protein. The table records under 850,000 distinct CDR3 sequences, roughly 40% of them present only once. The sample comprised blood. The receptors stem from a man younger than 30 in good health. CDR3s include the opening cysteine and the closing phenylalanine or tryptophan.

v_gene: TRBV4-1; len: 15; j_gene: TRBJ1-2; CDR3aa: CASSQDGTENYGYTF
v_gene: TRBV6-5; len: 16; j_gene: TRBJ2-1; CDR3aa: CASSSNSGRPNNEQFF
v_gene: TRBV12-3/TRBV12-4; len: 14; j_gene: TRBJ1-2; CDR3aa: CASSKGTGVTGYTF
v_gene: TRBV20-1; len: 15; j_gene: TRBJ2-3; CDR3aa: CSASPSGGATDTQYF
v_gene: TRBV6-5; len: 14; j_gene: TRBJ1-1; CDR3aa: CASSYGGWGTEAFF
v_gene: TRBV14; len: 15; j_gene: TRBJ1-4; CDR3aa: CASSQELGRGEKLFF
v_gene: TRBV7-2; len: 14; j_gene: TRBJ1-4; CDR3aa: CASSSGSSNEKLFF
v_gene: TRBV20-1; len: 14; j_gene: TRBJ2-7; CDR3aa: CSARVTKGAGEQYF
v_gene: TRBV15; len: 15; j_gene: TRBJ2-3; CDR3aa: CATSSGAFSTDTQYF
v_gene: TRBV7-2; len: 15; j_gene: TRBJ1-2; CDR3aa: CASSPARAENSGYTF
v_gene: TRBV29-1; len: 12; j_gene: TRBJ2-5; CDR3aa: CSVDGIQGTQYF
v_gene: TRBV24-1; len: 13; j_gene: TRBJ1-2; CDR3aa: CATSDPPNYGYTF
v_gene: TRBV4-1; len: 16; j_gene: TRBJ2-2; CDR3aa: CAGSQASRAVAGELFF
v_gene: TRBV6-5; len: 11; j_gene: TRBJ1-1; CDR3aa: CACTRDTEAFF
v_gene: TRBV6-2/TRBV6-3; len: 17; j_gene: TRBJ2-5; CDR3aa: CASSYSQDRERKKTQYF
v_gene: TRBV12-3/TRBV12-4; len: 19; j_gene: TRBJ1-2; CDR3aa: CASSLIRGSGSLKGDGYTF
v_gene: TRBV9; len: 18; j_gene: NA; CDR3aa: CASSVGRQLRPPYNEQYF
v_gene: TRBV6-2/TRBV6-3; len: 16; j_gene: TRBJ2-4; CDR3aa: CASSLNRSPAKNIQYF
v_gene: TRBV4-1; len: 16; j_gene: TRBJ1-2; CDR3aa: CASSQEFSGAPVGYTF
v_gene: TRBV20-1; len: 13; j_gene: TRBJ2-5; CDR3aa: CSAGGLGVQTQYF
v_gene: TRBV9; len: 15; j_gene: TRBJ2-3; CDR3aa: CASSVGGGLTDTQYF
v_gene: TRBV25-1; len: 13; j_gene: TRBJ1-1; CDR3aa: CASSDPAYTEAFF
v_gene: TRBV5-1; len: 15; j_gene: TRBJ1-6; CDR3aa: CASSFTTAYNSPLHF
v_gene: TRBV7-2; len: 13; j_gene: TRBJ1-1; CDR3aa: CASRYSGRTEAFF
v_gene: TRBV3-1; len: 16; j_gene: TRBJ1-3; CDR3aa: CASSQQIRGPGNTIYF
v_gene: TRBV20-1; len: 11; j_gene: TRBJ2-1; CDR3aa: CSAKPDHEQFF
v_gene: TRBV6-6; len: 17; j_gene: TRBJ1-5; CDR3aa: CASSYTTGGRGNQPQHF
v_gene: TRBV6-6; len: 14; j_gene: TRBJ2-3; CDR3aa: CASSYRGHTDTQYF
v_gene: TRBV14; len: 14; j_gene: TRBJ2-5; CDR3aa: CASSPKKAQETQYF